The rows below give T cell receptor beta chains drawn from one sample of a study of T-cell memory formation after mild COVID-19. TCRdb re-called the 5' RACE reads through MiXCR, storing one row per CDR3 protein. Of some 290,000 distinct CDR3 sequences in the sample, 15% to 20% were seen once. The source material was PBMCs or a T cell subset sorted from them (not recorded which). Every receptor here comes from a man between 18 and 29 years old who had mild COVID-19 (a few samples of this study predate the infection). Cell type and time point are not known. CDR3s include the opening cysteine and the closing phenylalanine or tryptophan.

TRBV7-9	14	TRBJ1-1	CASSRNQPNTEAFF
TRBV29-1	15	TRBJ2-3	CSVQKTGIRTDTQYF
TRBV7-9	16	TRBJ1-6	CASSTRLTGANSPLHF
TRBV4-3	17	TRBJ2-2	CASSQDRLGVSTGELFF
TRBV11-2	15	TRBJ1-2	CASSLGQGSNYGYTF
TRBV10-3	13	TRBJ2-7	CAILGGPPYEQYF
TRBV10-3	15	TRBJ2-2	CAISGEGRLTGELFF
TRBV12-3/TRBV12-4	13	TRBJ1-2	CASSFGTNYGYTF
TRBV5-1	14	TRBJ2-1	CASSPKQGPNEQFF
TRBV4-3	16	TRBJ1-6	CASSQGRTGNNSPLHF
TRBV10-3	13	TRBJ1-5	CAISESGSGPQHF
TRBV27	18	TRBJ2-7	CASSLSPTTGDILSEQYF
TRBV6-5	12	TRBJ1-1	CASSYGWGEAFF
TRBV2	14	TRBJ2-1	CASPRGTTGYEQFF
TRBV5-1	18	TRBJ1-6	CASSLRDGFSSYNSPLHF
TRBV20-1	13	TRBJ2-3	CSAGLAGTDTQYF
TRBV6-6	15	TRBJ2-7	CATQGAGGPGYEQYF
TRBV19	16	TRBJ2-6	CATRGTGAPGANVLTF
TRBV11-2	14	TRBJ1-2	CASSYPGQDYGYTF
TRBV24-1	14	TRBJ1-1	CATSEDRANTEAFF
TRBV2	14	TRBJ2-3	CASRSGGDTDTQYF
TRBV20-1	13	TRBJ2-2	CSAQQRVAGELFF
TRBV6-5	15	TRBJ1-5	CASSYSAGMVQPQHF
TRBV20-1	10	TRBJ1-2	CSASPGGYTF
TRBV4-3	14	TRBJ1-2	CASSPDRGYYGYTF
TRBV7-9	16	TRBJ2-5	CASSPRGVAMMETQYF
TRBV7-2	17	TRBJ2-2	CASSLAGQTRLAGELFF
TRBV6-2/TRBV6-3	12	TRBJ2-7	CASIGGEYEQYF
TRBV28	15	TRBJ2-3	CASSAAAGGADTQYF
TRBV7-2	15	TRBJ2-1	CASSLAVGLPGEQFF
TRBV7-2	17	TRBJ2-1	CASSLMEGASSYNEQFF
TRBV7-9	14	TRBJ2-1	CASSLVAGVKEQFF
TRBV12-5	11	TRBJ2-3	CASGLGQAPYF
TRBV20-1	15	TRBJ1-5	CSARDSSYSNQPQHF
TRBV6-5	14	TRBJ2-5	CASSYSYPPQTQYF
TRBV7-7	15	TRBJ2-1	CASSRAGGLYNEQFF
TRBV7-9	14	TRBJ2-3	CASSLRDSTDTQYF
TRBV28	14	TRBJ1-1	CASKSWAMNTEAFF
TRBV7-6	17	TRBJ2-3	CASSPLAGLAGTDTQYF
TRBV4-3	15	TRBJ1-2	CASSQSRANFYGYTF
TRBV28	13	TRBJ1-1	CASSLPVSSEAFF
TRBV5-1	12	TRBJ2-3	CASSPTIDTQYF
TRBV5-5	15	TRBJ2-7	CASSFGFRRSYEQYF
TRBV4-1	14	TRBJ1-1	CASSQVGGMTEAFF
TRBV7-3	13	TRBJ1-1	CASSPRGVAEAFF
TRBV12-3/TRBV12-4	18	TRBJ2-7	CASSLVPLGGRLVYEQYF
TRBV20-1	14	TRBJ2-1	CSARTSGGADEQFF
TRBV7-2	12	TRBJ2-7	CASSKAPYEQYF
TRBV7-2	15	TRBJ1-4	CASSPSQARGEKLFF
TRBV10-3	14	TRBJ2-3	CAISDAGVPDTQYF
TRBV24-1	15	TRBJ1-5	CATSDSGEGYQPQHF
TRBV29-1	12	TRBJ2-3	CSVRTGTDTQYF
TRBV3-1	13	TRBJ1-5	CASSQRENQPQHF
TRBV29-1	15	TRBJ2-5	CSVRWGLDRDETQYF
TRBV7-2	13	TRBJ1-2	CASSQTGYYGYTF
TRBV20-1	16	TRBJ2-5	CSARLAGGRGQETQYF
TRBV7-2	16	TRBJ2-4	CASNENVMGAKNIQYF
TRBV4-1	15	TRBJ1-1	CASSYRTGRNTEAFF
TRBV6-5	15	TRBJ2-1	CASSYFLGGYNEQFF